This TCR beta chain was found in a study of blood T cell repertoires in COVID-19. At the level of the study: COVID-19 samples collected from the United States, Italy and Spain covered acute and convalescent phases. The cDNA or gDNA used as material had been derived from T cells, B-cell-depleted T cells, or PBMCs.

Generated by immunoSEQ multiplex PCR, the TCRdb table keeps only in-frame clones and is missing some. The table records about 100,000 clones, 71% of them present only once. CDR1 MNHEY and CDR2 SVGAGI come from the germline V gene. V lost 2 bases and J lost 0, with 11 bases in between. The length of the CDR3 is 15 residues. The chain links TRBV6-5 to TRBJ2-7; a possible D gene is TRBD1 (7 bases). The clonotype comes from a woman in her 40s with acute or convalescent COVID-19. Sequenced sample: peripheral blood. The CDR3 spells CASSYGRGVSYEQYF. The CDR3 coding sequence is TGTGCCAGCAGTTACGGCAGGGGGGTCTCCTACGAGCAGTACTTC.